This is a list of T cell receptor beta chains from one sample in a study of identical twins. TCRdb itself ran the 5' RACE reads through MiXCR, one entry per CDR3 protein. Among over 550,000 distinct CDR3 sequences listed, about 7% were seen once. The same specimen was also included in a second study, on yellow fever vaccine responses in identical twins.

Sample: PBMCs. Receptors were obtained from a woman between 18 and 29 years old in good health. Both conserved end residues are part of each CDR3. The D gene is left open where the match is weak. Rows may omit the clone size; those that give it use once, few, many or a size class.

j_gene,abundance,v_gene,d_gene,CDR3nt,CDR3aa
TRBJ2-2,-,TRBV12-3/TRBV12-4,-,TGTGCCAGCAGTATAATCCCGGAGGGCACCGGGGAGCTGTTTTTT,CASSIIPEGTGELFF
TRBJ2-1,-,TRBV15,-,TGTGCCACCAGGCCGGAGGGCCACAATGAGCAGTTCTTC,CATRPEGHNEQFF
TRBJ2-1,few,TRBV11-2,TRBD1,TGTGCCAGCAGCCAAGCCTACAGGGGCTTCGATGAGCAGTTCTTC,CASSQAYRGFDEQFF
TRBJ2-7,-,TRBV18,-,TGTGCCAGCTCACAATTAGGGGACTACGAGCAGTACTTC,CASSQLGDYEQYF
TRBJ2-5,-,TRBV7-7,-,TGTGCCAGCAGCTTAGGGGGATTTGGAGAGACCCAGTACTTC,CASSLGGFGETQYF
TRBJ2-2,few,TRBV7-6,TRBD2,TGTGCCAGCAGCTTAGTATCAGCGGGGTCGTCGACCGGGGAGCTGTTTTTT,CASSLVSAGSSTGELFF
TRBJ2-4,-,TRBV6-5,TRBD1,TGTGCCAGCAGTTCACCGGGACAGCTAGCCAAAAACATTCAGTACTTC,CASSSPGQLAKNIQYF
TRBJ2-1,many,TRBV28,TRBD2,TGTGCCAGCAGTTCGGGACTAGATAATGAGCAGTTCTTC,CASSSGLDNEQFF
TRBJ1-1,few,TRBV4-1,TRBD1,TGCGCCAGCAGCCAAGACTTCCGGGACAGGAGAGGGGGTCGTGAAGCTTTCTTT,CASSQDFRDRRGGREAFF
TRBJ2-5,few,TRBV21-1,-,TGTGCCAGCAGCTTGATAGCGGGGGAGTCTGTGGAGACCCAGTACTTC,CASSLIAGESVETQYF
TRBJ2-1,few,TRBV15,-,TGTGCCACCGCGACCTCCTACAATGAGCAGTTCTTC,CATATSYNEQFF
TRBJ2-7,few,TRBV28,-,TGTGCCACTTTACTAGCTCCCCACGAGCAGTACTTC,CATLLAPHEQYF
TRBJ2-1,-,TRBV5-1,-,TGCGCCAGCAGCTGGGGGCGGGAGTTTGGTGAGCAGTTCTTC,CASSWGREFGEQFF
TRBJ2-2,-,TRBV3-1,-,TGTGCCAGCAGCCAAGAGGGCGACTATAACACCGGGGAGCTGTTTTTT,CASSQEGDYNTGELFF
TRBJ1-4,-,TRBV11-2,-,TGTGCCAGCAGCTATGACCCCTTGGGATCCCCAAATGGAAAACTGTTTTTT,CASSYDPLGSPNGKLFF